These 16 T cell receptor beta chains originate from one sample sequenced in a study of kidney transplant recipient with SARS-CoV-2 infection. Via MiXCR, TCRdb re-called the reads, giving one row per CDR3 protein. This table holds 200,000 to 250,000 distinct CDR3 sequences, under 35% found once. The specimen comprised a blood sample, sampled at baseline and on approximately day 120 from a kidney transplant recipient. The source of these receptors is a male patient between 25 and 39 years old who had COVID-19 and was a kidney transplant recipient. Part of the T cell pool may stem from the graft donor.

Comments on this clonotype: An end of the junction does not agree with germline; a read error may underlie this. J is TRBJ1-2 and V is TRBV25-1; D remains unclear. The CDR3 runs to 17 residues. Germline V gives CDR1 MGHDK, CDR2 SYGVNS. The CDR3: CTSSSRLELGKTYGYTF. The CDR3 nucleotides read TGTACCAGCAGTTCCCGTCTAGAACTGGGAAAGACCTATGGCTACACCTTC.

V is TRBV7-9 and J is TRBJ2-6; the match to TRBD2 covers 9 bases. In germline, CDR1 is SEHNR, CDR2 FQNEAQ (reference sequence). V shed 5 bases and J 0 bases; nucleotides not matched to a gene: 11. This CDR3 is built from 19 residues. CDR3 nucleotide sequence: TGTGCCAGCAGCCACCTAGCGGGACAGATCAACTCTGGGGCCAACGTCCTGACTTTC. Amino acid sequence: CASSHLAGQINSGANVLTF.

This CDR3 reads CASSLRLESRKTCGYTF. CDR3 coding DNA: TGTGCCAGCAGCCTTAGGCTTGAATCTCGAAAGACCTGTGGCTACACCTTC. The gene calls are TRBV7-6 and TRBJ1-2, with D hard to call. Germline V CDR1 and CDR2: SGHVS, FNYEAQ. Trimming shortened V by 5 bases and J by 7 bases, and 26 bases separated the two germline ends. The CDR3 spans 17 residues.

This clonotype was observed a handful of times. This chain uses TRBV6-2 or TRBV6-3 with TRBJ2-7; TRBD2 agrees at 13 bases. V dropped 4 bases and J dropped 2; count of bases not matched to a gene: 2. The CDR3 sequence is 15 residues long. CDR1 is MNHEY and CDR2 is SVGEGT in the germline V gene. The DNA for the CDR3 is TGTGCCAGCAGTTCCGGACTAGCGGGAGCCTACGAGCAGTACTTC. As protein: CASSSGLAGAYEQYF.

This clonotype showed up many times. The V gene is TRBV5-1, the J gene TRBJ2-7, with TRBD1 as a possible D gene (6 bases). Germline lookup yields CDR1 SGHRS and CDR2 YFSETQ. The CDR3 sequence is 13 residues long. Deletions cut 1 base from V and 5 bases from J, with 10 bases between. The CDR3 DNA reads as TGCGCCAGCAGCTTGCAGGGGACCGACGAGCAGTACTTC. As protein: CASSLQGTDEQYF.

This clonotype has ten or more counts. V usage is TRBV18 and J usage is TRBJ1-3; D is ambiguous. There are 14 residues in the CDR3. The V gene lost 2 bases and the J gene lost 0 bases, with 5 bases spanning the gap. Germline loops: CDR1 KGHSH, CDR2 LQKENI. In DNA form, the CDR3 reads TGTGCCAGCTCACCAGCGAGCTCTGGAAACACCATATATTTT. Its protein is CASSPASSGNTIYF.

As to this clonotype: Given a much more abundant clone one base away, this may be a read error. J is TRBJ1-1 and V is TRBV9; D unresolved. Germline lookup yields CDR1 SGDLS and CDR2 YYNGEE. The length of the CDR3 is 14 residues. This CDR3 is CASGVETVGTEAFF. The CDR3 DNA sequence: TGTGCCAGCGGCGTAGAAACGGTGGGCACTGAAGCTTTCTTT.

Notes on this clonotype: The conserved phenylalanine or tryptophan normally closing the CDR3 is absent here, so this likely arose from a read error. This chain uses TRBV29-1 with TRBJ2-3, with 7 bases lining up with TRBD1. The ends lost 4 bases at V and 5 bases at J; junction bases unmatched: 3. The V gene's germline CDR1 is SQVTM and CDR2 ANQGSEA. The CDR3 contains 12 residues. The CDR3 reads CSVAPGGDTQYL. The CDR3 DNA sequence: TGCAGCGTTGCCCCAGGGGGAGATACGCAGTATCTT.

The sample holds many counts of this clonotype. The chain links TRBV6-2 or TRBV6-3 to TRBJ2-7, with D uncertain. CDR1 and CDR2 from the germline V gene are MNHEY and SVGEGT. This CDR3 contains 13 residues. V lost 6 bases, J lost 6 bases, and 15 bases lay in between. In DNA form, the CDR3 reads TGTGCCAGCAGGATGAGTTCTCCTACCGAGCAGTACGTC. Its translation is CASRMSSPTEQYV.

In its sample, this clonotype was seen many times. The chain links TRBV5-6 to TRBJ1-2; D is unclear. Germline CDR1 and CDR2: SGHDT and YYEEEE. The CDR3 contains 16 residues. Trimming removed 7 bases at V and 4 bases at J, with 23 bases between. The CDR3 here is CASRASNSRKTYGYTF. As DNA, the CDR3 is TGTGCCAGCCGGGCTTCCAATAGTCGAAAGACCTATGGCTACACCTTC.

This rearrangement joins TRBV7-3 to TRBJ2-1; D tentatively reads TRBD1 or TRBD2 (6 bases each). The CDR3 runs 17 residues. Per germline, CDR1 SGHTA and CDR2 FQGTGA. V lost 5 bases to trimming and J lost 5 bases, with 22 bases between them. The chain's CDR3 is CASSPSPGAGHNNEQFF. In nucleotides, the CDR3 is TGTGCCAGCAGCCCCTCACCCGGGGCGGGACATAACAATGAGCAGTTCTTC.

This clonotype was recorded many times. The V call is TRBV20-1, the J call TRBJ2-7; D may be TRBD2 (5 bases). Trimming removed 1 base at V and 1 base at J, with 8 bases between. Germline V gives CDR1 DFQATT, CDR2 SNEGSKA (reference sequence). The CDR3 has 13 residues. In nucleotides, the CDR3 is TGCAGTGCTAGAGGGCTAGCTTCCTACGAGCAGTACTTC. Protein sequence: CSARGLASYEQYF.

The chain joins TRBV7-2 to TRBJ2-3; TRBD2 matches at 10 bases. Germline V gene lookup returns CDR1 SGHTA and CDR2 FQGNSA. V dropped 5 bases and J dropped 3; count of bases not matched to a gene: 8. CDR3 length: 16 residues. As DNA, the CDR3 is TGTGCCAGCAGCCATGGGGCTAGCGGGGGAACAGATACGCAGTATTTT. As protein: CASSHGASGGTDTQYF.

This clonotype showed up many times. This chain connects TRBV18 to TRBJ1-5; 8 bases are a match to TRBD1. Germline CDR1 and CDR2: KGHSH and LQKENI. Trimming took 2 bases from V and 6 from J; bases not matched to a gene: 9. CDR3 length: 16 residues. In DNA, the CDR3 is TGTGCCAGCTCACCAAGTGGACAGGGAGTCGCTCAGCCCCAGCATTTT. This translates into CASSPSGQGVAQPQHF.

In the case of this clonotype: A much larger clone differs from this one at a single base, so this may be a read error. The chain combines TRBV3-1 with TRBJ2-7, with D hard to call. The DNA end favors TRBJ2-5, so the J call may be wrong. The CDR3 runs 17 residues. CDR1 LGHDT and CDR2 YNNKEL come from the germline V gene (reference sequence). In DNA, the CDR3 is TGTGCCAGCAGCAACGGTCATCCCATTTCTTTCTCTGAGACCCAGTACTTC. Residues: CASSNGHPISFSETQYF.

This clonotype was seen a handful of times. V usage is TRBV5-1 and J usage is TRBJ1-2; the D is unclear. Per germline, CDR1 SGHRS and CDR2 YFSETQ. The CDR3 consists of 16 residues. Trimming removed 7 bases from V and 4 bases from J, with 23 bases in between. CDR3 sequence reads: CASSARSVRKTYGYTF. Here the CDR3 DNA reads TGCGCCAGCTCTGCCCGATCGGTTCGAAAGACCTATGGCTACACCTTC.